The next 9 T cell receptor beta chains were all read from a single sample in a study of identical twins. TCRdb re-called the 5' RACE reads through MiXCR, storing one row per CDR3 protein. The sample includes 500,000 to 550,000 distinct CDR3 sequences, around 24% of them seen just once. This same sample was also part of a study on yellow fever vaccine responses in identical twins.

Material: CD4+ T cells sorted from blood. These receptors came from a woman aged 18-35 years in good health.

This clonotype was seen many times. Germline is not matched at one junction end, which may reflect a read error. The chain couples TRBV12-3 or TRBV12-4 to TRBJ2-2; no definite D call. The CDR3 runs to 11 residues. The DNA of the CDR3 is TGCGCCAGCCGCGACACCGGGGAGCTGTTTTTT. This encodes CASRDTGELFF.

The rearrangement joins TRBV10-3 to TRBJ2-2; D remains ambiguous. Germline values: CDR1 ENHRY, CDR2 SYGVKD. The CDR3 covers 12 residues. The V end was cut by 3 bases, the J end by 6 bases, with 5 bases between. The DNA of the CDR3 is TGTGCCATCAGTGACCCCCCCGGGGAGCTGTTTTTT. Its translation is CAISDPPGELFF.

In its sample, this clonotype was seen many times. The chain couples TRBV7-3 to TRBJ2-7; 9 bases are a match to TRBD2. Trimming at V came to 6 bases and at J to 3 bases, leaving 6 bases not matched to a gene. CDR1 and CDR2 (germline): SGHTA, FQGTGA. The CDR3 runs to 14 residues. CDR3 amino acids: CASSVGSGSYEQYF. As DNA, the CDR3 is TGTGCCAGCAGTGTTGGTAGCGGGAGCTACGAGCAGTACTTC.

The genes are TRBV20-1 and TRBJ2-5, with 7 bases lining up with TRBD2. CDR1 is DFQATT, CDR2 SNEGSKA, per germline (reference sequence). The length of the CDR3 is 15 residues. After removal of 1 base from V and 2 bases from J, the junction contained 7 bases not matched to a gene. CDR3 region: CSARGPLASQETQYF. CDR3 nucleotide sequence: TGCAGTGCTAGAGGGCCACTAGCGTCGCAAGAGACCCAGTACTTC.

This clonotype turned up a few times. The chain has TRBV20-1 and TRBJ2-1; maybe TRBD2 (5 bases). V was shortened by 8 bases and J by 7 bases, with 21 bases between the two germline ends. The CDR3 runs 14 residues. Germline V lookup: CDR1 DFQATT, CDR2 SNEGSKA (reference sequence). Here the CDR3 DNA reads TGCAGTCCCCAGCGGACTCTCCTATCAAATGAGCAGTTCTTC. It encodes CSPQRTLLSNEQFF.

This chain connects TRBV29-1 to TRBJ2-7; 7 nucleotides align to TRBD2. The CDR3 spans 12 residues. J lost 6 bases, V lost 1 base, and 3 bases had no gene match. The germline V gene encodes CDR1 SQVTM and CDR2 ANQGSEA. CDR3 amino acids: CSVEGTRGEQYF. DNA for the CDR3: TGCAGCGTTGAAGGGACTAGGGGCGAGCAGTACTTC.

This chain connects TRBV12-3 or TRBV12-4 to TRBJ2-5, with 8 bases identical to TRBD1. The CDR3 runs 15 residues. Unmatched junction bases numbered 6, after V lost 1 base and J lost 5 bases. CDR3 nucleotides: TGTGCCAGCAGTTTAGTAGACAGGGGAGTGGAGACCCAGTACTTC. Residues: CASSLVDRGVETQYF.

The chain is built from TRBV5-6 and TRBJ1-5; no definite D call. With 2 bases removed from V and 3 bases from J, the gap between germline ends came to 12 bases. The V gene's germline CDR1 is SGHDT and CDR2 YYEEEE. The CDR3 length is 15 residues. CDR3 amino acids: CASSFRGSNNQPQHF. Written as DNA, the CDR3 is TGTGCCAGCAGCTTCCGGGGATCTAACAATCAGCCCCAGCATTTT.

This clonotype has more than one count but fewer than ten. This sequence joins TRBV10-3 and TRBJ2-2; D ambiguous. CDR3 length: 13 residues. The germline V gene encodes CDR1 ENHRY and CDR2 SYGVKD. The V end lost 4 bases, the J end lost 7 bases, and 10 bases lay between the germline ends. CDR3 in amino acids: CAISGAASGELFF. In nucleotides, the CDR3 is TGTGCCATCAGTGGGGCGGCCAGCGGGGAGCTGTTTTTT.